This is a list of T cell receptor beta chains from one sample in a study of identical twins. TCRdb re-derived calls from the 5' RACE reads in MiXCR, one entry per CDR3 protein. The profile shows roughly 690,000 distinct CDR3 sequences, around 6% of them singletons. Specimen: naive T cells sorted from blood. These receptors were taken from a man aged 18 to 29 in good health. Both conserved end residues are part of each CDR3. D genes are given only for firm matches. Clone sizes are given selectively: once, few, many, or a class where the clone is expanded.

>TRBJ1-3|TRBV6-5|-|few
TGTGCCAGCAGTTACTCGCGGGTTTCGAAGGGGTCTGGAAACACCATATATTTT
CASSYSRVSKGSGNTIYF
>TRBJ2-7|TRBV20-1|-|few
TGCAGTGCTAACCGGGACGGAACCTACGAGCAGTACTTC
CSANRDGTYEQYF
>TRBJ2-5|TRBV20-1|-|many
TGCAGTGCTAGAGATGATATGCCTGTTACCTTTCAAGAGACCCAGTACTTC
CSARDDMPVTFQETQYF
>TRBJ2-7|TRBV6-1|-|few
TGTGCCAGCAGTGCCCCGGGATTAACCTACGAGCAGTACTTC
CASSAPGLTYEQYF
>TRBJ1-2|TRBV5-5|-|few
TGTGCCAGCAGCCTGCGGTGGGACGGACCTATGGCTGGCTACACCTTC
CASSLRWDGPMAGYTF
>TRBJ1-1|TRBV2|-|-
TGTGCCAGCAGTGAATGGGGCAGGGTGGGCACTGAAGCTTTCTTT
CASSEWGRVGTEAFF
>TRBJ1-2|TRBV4-1|-|few
TGCGCCAGCAGCCGACCCCTAGACAGTAACTATGGCTACACCTTC
CASSRPLDSNYGYTF
>TRBJ1-1|TRBV12-3/TRBV12-4|-|-
TGTGCCAGCAGTACCCCCGGCTCAACACACGGGGCTTTCTTT
CASSTPGSTHGAFF
>TRBJ2-5|TRBV3-1|-|once
TGTGCCAGCAGCCAAGAAAGGGTTATTAGTGGGGGAGAGACCCAGTACTTC
CASSQERVISGGETQYF
>TRBJ2-7|TRBV10-3|-|-
TGTGCCATCAGTGAGTCGACGAAGCGCCGAACCTCCTACGAGCAGTACTTC
CAISESTKRRTSYEQYF
>TRBJ1-5|TRBV4-1|TRBD1|-
TGCGCCAGCAGCCAAAACAGGGGTGAGCCCCAGCATTTT
CASSQNRGEPQHF
>TRBJ2-3|TRBV18|-|-
TGTGCCAGCTCACCGGTCAGGGGTCGCACAGATACGCAGTATTTT
CASSPVRGRTDTQYF
>TRBJ2-3|TRBV20-1|-|many
TGCAGTGCTATAGGTGATACGCAGTATTTT
CSAIGDTQYF
>TRBJ2-1|TRBV3-1|TRBD1|few
TGTGCCAGCAGCCAAGATTGGGGACAGGGGGTAAACAATGAGCAGTTCTTC
CASSQDWGQGVNNEQFF
>TRBJ1-2|TRBV12-3/TRBV12-4|TRBD1|few
TGTGCCAGCAGTACCCGACAGGGACATGGCTACACCTTC
CASSTRQGHGYTF
>TRBJ1-2|TRBV5-1|TRBD1|many
TGCGCCAGCAGCTTAGGGGGACAGACGATTAACTATGGCTACACCTTC
CASSLGGQTINYGYTF
>TRBJ2-1|TRBV5-1|-|-
TGCACCAGCAGCATGAGGACTACTTCTACCGAGCAGTTCTTC
CTSSMRTTSTEQFF
>TRBJ1-5|TRBV4-1|TRBD1|-
TGCGCCAGCAGCCAGGGGGTCGACAGGGCTAATCAGCCCCAGCATTTT
CASSQGVDRANQPQHF
>TRBJ2-5|TRBV18|TRBD1|many
TGTGCCAGCTCACCTCAGCCGGGACAGCAAGAGACCCAGTACTTC
CASSPQPGQQETQYF
>TRBJ2-7|TRBV29-1|-|many
TGCAGCGTTGAATCGGATTTCTACGAGCAGTACTTC
CSVESDFYEQYF
>TRBJ2-7|TRBV11-2|TRBD2|few
TGTGCCAGCAGCTTAGGGACGGGACTAGCGGGAGTAGGGCAGTACTTC
CASSLGTGLAGVGQYF
>TRBJ1-2|TRBV6-5|TRBD1|many
TGTGCCAGCAGGGGACAGCTCTATGGCTACACCTTC
CASRGQLYGYTF
>TRBJ2-2|TRBV7-2|TRBD1|few
TGTGCCAGCAGCTTCCCGAGGCATTTTTCCAAAAACGGGACAGGGAACACCGGGGAGCTGTTTTTT
CASSFPRHFSKNGTGNTGELFF
>TRBJ2-2|TRBV10-2|TRBD2|-
TGCGCCAGCGTGAGGATGGCGGGAGGGCCGTTTGGCACCGGGGAGCTGTTTTTT
CASVRMAGGPFGTGELFF
>TRBJ2-7|TRBV19|TRBD1|-
TGTGCCAGTAGTATAGAGGGGACAGCCTACGAGCAGTACTTC
CASSIEGTAYEQYF
>TRBJ2-5|TRBV4-3|TRBD2|-
TGCGCCAGCAGCCAAGATACCGGGACTAGCGGACAAGAGACCCAGTACTTC
CASSQDTGTSGQETQYF
>TRBJ2-5|TRBV7-9|-|-
TGTGCCAGCAGCCGTACAACCAACAGGGACCTCAGGGAGACCCAGTACTTC
CASSRTTNRDLRETQYF
>TRBJ2-7|TRBV3-1|TRBD2|few
TGTGCCAGCAGCCAAGGGTCGGCGGGAGCCTCCTACGAGCAGTACTTC
CASSQGSAGASYEQYF
>TRBJ2-1|TRBV7-9|-|-
TGTGCCAGCAGCTTAGATTGGGGCTCCTACAATGAGCAGTTCTTC
CASSLDWGSYNEQFF
>TRBJ2-2|TRBV12-3/TRBV12-4|TRBD1|many
TGTGCCAGCAGTCTTGGGACAGGGGCGGGCGGGGAGCTGTTTTTT
CASSLGTGAGGELFF
>TRBJ2-3|TRBV4-1|-|many
TGCGCCAGCAGCCAGACCGACGGGAACACAGATACGCAGTATTTT
CASSQTDGNTDTQYF
>TRBJ2-1|TRBV3-1|-|many
TGTGCCAGCAGCCATCTTAGGGGGTATCATGAGCAGTTCTTC
CASSHLRGYHEQFF
>TRBJ2-5|TRBV7-6|-|-
TGTGCCAGCAGCACCCGGGGAGCGTGGGAGACCCAGTACTTC
CASSTRGAWETQYF
>TRBJ1-5|TRBV20-1|-|many
TGCAGTGCTAGACAGGGATTAAATCAGCCCCAGCATTTT
CSARQGLNQPQHF
>TRBJ2-2|TRBV30|-|few
TGTGCCTGGGATCTAGCGAACACCGGGGAGCTGTTTTTT
CAWDLANTGELFF
>TRBJ2-5|TRBV6-2/TRBV6-3|-|few
TGTGCCAGCCATCAGGCTGGCAGGGAGGACACCCAGTACTTC
CASHQAGREDTQYF
>TRBJ1-5|TRBV6-1|-|-
TGTGCCAGCAGTAAGGGCTTTGGGGGCAATCAGCCCCAGCATTTT
CASSKGFGGNQPQHF
>TRBJ1-1|TRBV7-2|-|few
TGTGCCAGCAGCTTAGCATGGGCGGGGGCGCAAACTGAAGCTTTCTTT
CASSLAWAGAQTEAFF
>TRBJ2-7|TRBV9|TRBD2|many
TGTGCCAGCAGCACAGGGACTAGCGGCTCCTACGAGCAGTACTTC
CASSTGTSGSYEQYF
>TRBJ2-1|TRBV20-1|-|many
TGCAGTGCTAGAGTAGTGTCCCGTGAGCAGTTCTTC
CSARVVSREQFF
>TRBJ2-5|TRBV6-1|-|many
TGTGCCAGCAGCGGCGGCGTGGGTCAAGAGACCCAGTACTTC
CASSGGVGQETQYF
>TRBJ1-5|TRBV5-1|-|-
TGCGCCAGCAGCCCGTCAGGGTTTCAGCCCCAGCATTTT
CASSPSGFQPQHF
>TRBJ2-2|TRBV7-2|-|few
TGTGCCAGCAGCTTAGGTAGAGCCCCCACCGGGGAGCTGTTTTTT
CASSLGRAPTGELFF
>TRBJ2-5|TRBV7-2|-|-
TGTGCCAGCAGCTTAAGGGGGGCGAGCGGTGAGACCCAGTACTTC
CASSLRGASGETQYF
>TRBJ2-3|TRBV6-1|TRBD2|many
TGTGCCAGCAGCGATAGCGGGGGAAGCACAGATACGCAGTATTTT
CASSDSGGSTDTQYF
>TRBJ2-7|TRBV7-2|TRBD1|-
TGTGCCAGCACCCGGGACAGGGTCTACGAGCAGTACTTC
CASTRDRVYEQYF
>TRBJ2-7|TRBV6-2/TRBV6-3|TRBD1|-
TGTGCCAGCAGTTACGACCGGGACAGGGGATACGAGCAGTACTTC
CASSYDRDRGYEQYF